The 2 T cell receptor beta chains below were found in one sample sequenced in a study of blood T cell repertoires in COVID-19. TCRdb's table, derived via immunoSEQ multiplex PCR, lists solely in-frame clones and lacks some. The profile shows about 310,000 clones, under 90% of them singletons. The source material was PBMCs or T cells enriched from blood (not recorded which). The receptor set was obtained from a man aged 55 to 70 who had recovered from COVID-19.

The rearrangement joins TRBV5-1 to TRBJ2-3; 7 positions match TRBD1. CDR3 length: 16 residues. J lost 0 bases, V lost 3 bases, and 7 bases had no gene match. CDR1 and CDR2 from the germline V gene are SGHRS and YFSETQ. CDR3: CASSSTGRTSTDTQYF. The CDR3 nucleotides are TGCGCCAGCAGCTCGACAGGGCGAACTAGCACAGATACGCAGTATTTT.

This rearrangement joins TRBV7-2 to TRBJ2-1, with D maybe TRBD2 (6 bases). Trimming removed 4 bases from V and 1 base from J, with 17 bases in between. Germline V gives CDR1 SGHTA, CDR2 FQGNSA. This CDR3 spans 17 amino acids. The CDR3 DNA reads TGTGCCAGCAGCTCCTTGGGTGGCGGGGAATCCTACAATGAGCAGTTCTTC. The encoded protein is CASSSLGGGESYNEQFF.